The count of the clone carrying this T cell receptor (beta chain) is one. Its antigen is still unknown. This sample was taken from a study of shared clonotypes between healthy human individuals. Whole-study results and caveats: For naive CD4 cells, approximately 4.8% of clonotypes were shared across several donors.

The data were produced by immunoSEQ multiplex PCR, yet TCRdb's version contains in-frame clones alone and is incomplete. Found here are under 700,000 clones, approximately 95% of them singletons; the top ten hold over 0.09%. V lost 3 bases to trimming and J lost 8 bases; unmatched junction nucleotides: 6. The germline V gene encodes CDR1 LNHNV and CDR2 YYDKDF (reference sequence). The CDR3 covers 13 residues. Naive CD8 cells lacked CD45RO, underwent positive selection for CCR7 and left out terminally differentiated effector memory CD45RA+ cells. Sequenced: naive CD8+ T cells sorted from blood. This chain links TRBV15 with TRBJ1-2, with 7 bases matching TRBD1. This TCR was recovered from a woman aged 30 to 39 in good health. Here the CDR3 DNA reads TGTGCCACCAGCAGCAGGGGGGTTGGGGGCTACACCTTC. Residues: CATSSRGVGGYTF.